This is a list of T cell receptor beta chains from one sample in a study of cytomegalovirus exposure and HLA in healthy donors. The assay was immunoSEQ multiplex PCR, and TCRdb's table has in-frame clones only and misses some. The table records 100,000 to 150,000 clones, roughly 9.6% of them present only once. Source material: PBMCs. These TCRs come from a woman between 35 and 50 years old in good health and CMV-seropositive. Both conserved end residues are part of each CDR3. The D gene is left open where the match is weak. The size of a clone is reported for some rows only, either as once, few or many, or as a class for expanded clones.

D gene	clone size	V gene	J gene	CDR3 DNA	CDR3 protein
NA	NA	TRBV5-4	TRBJ2-1	TGTGCCAGCAGCTACAGGTACAATGAGCAGTTCTTC	CASSYRYNEQFF
NA	many	TRBV5-1	TRBJ1-1	TGCGCCAGCAGCTTTGGAGGTGAGGGATCCACTGAAGCTTTCTTT	CASSFGGEGSTEAFF
NA	NA	TRBV12-2	TRBJ2-7	TGTGCAAGTCGCTTCTGCCCAGCGGGGTGCCTGGGGCAGTACTTC	CASRFCPAGCLGQYF
NA	few	TRBV6-5	TRBJ2-1	TGTGCCAGCAGTACCCGAGGGGAGCAGTTCTTC	CASSTRGEQFF
TRBD1	few	TRBV2	TRBJ1-6	TGTGCCAGCAGTGAATTTGGGACAGATAATAATTCACCCCTCCACTTT	CASSEFGTDNNSPLHF
NA	once	TRBV19	TRBJ2-1	TGTGCCAGTAGTATAATTCGCGTAGGGGGAAGGAGTGAGCAGTTCTTC	CASSIIRVGGRSEQFF
NA	NA	TRBV9	TRBJ1-6	TGTGCCAGCAGTCCCTATAGCTCCTATAATTCACCCCTCCACTTT	CASSPYSSYNSPLHF
NA	NA	TRBV7-8	TRBJ2-5	TGTGCCAGCAGCTTCGGACTTTTTAAACAAGAGACCCAGTACTTC	CASSFGLFKQETQYF
TRBD1	few	TRBV5-6	TRBJ1-2	TGTGCCAGCAGCTTGATACAGGGGGCCGGGGGCTACACCTTC	CASSLIQGAGGYTF
NA	few	TRBV19	TRBJ1-5	TGTGCCAGTAGTATGATGGGGAACAGGTTGGATCAGCCCCAGCATTTT	CASSMMGNRLDQPQHF
NA	NA	TRBV5-1	TRBJ1-5	TGCGCCAGCAGCTTGGACAGTCACCAGCCCCGGCATTTT	CASSLDSHQPRHF
TRBD1	NA	TRBV7-2	TRBJ1-1	TGTGCCAGCAGCTTTGCCGGGACAGACACTGAAGCTTTCTTT	CASSFAGTDTEAFF
NA	few	TRBV19	TRBJ2-1	TGTGCCAGTAGTATAGGGGGCGCGACTTATACGAGGCAGTTCTTC	CASSIGGATYTRQFF
TRBD1	few	TRBV27	TRBJ2-7	TGTGCCAGCAAACTCATTGCGGGGACAGGGCCCTACGAGCAGTACTTC	CASKLIAGTGPYEQYF
NA	few	TRBV6-1	TRBJ2-4	TGTGCCAGCAGTGAACTCGGGGGGCGGGCCAAAAACATTCAGTACTTC	CASSELGGRAKNIQYF
TRBD1	few	TRBV14	TRBJ1-2	TGTGCCAGCAGCCAAGCGCTGTCCCGGGACAGGGGAAGGTCGGATGGCTACACCTTC	CASSQALSRDRGRSDGYTF
TRBD2	few	TRBV19	TRBJ2-3	TGTGCCAGTAGTTCTTCGGGACTAACTAGCACAGATACGCAGTATTTT	CASSSSGLTSTDTQYF
TRBD1	few	TRBV5-1	TRBJ2-1	TGCGCCAGCAGCTTGGTCGGGACAGGGTATCAGAGCTCCTACAATGAGCAGTTCTTC	CASSLVGTGYQSSYNEQFF
NA	few	TRBV11-2	TRBJ1-1	TGTGCCAGCGGACCCTACAGGGAATCCCCCACTGAAGCTTTCTTT	CASGPYRESPTEAFF
NA	few	TRBV9	TRBJ1-1	TGTGCCAGCAGCTCGCGTCTGAACACTGAAGCTTTCTTT	CASSSRLNTEAFF
TRBD1	few	TRBV29-1	TRBJ1-2	TGCAGCGTTGCTCGGTGGCAGGGGGCCCTATTTGGCTACACCTTC	CSVARWQGALFGYTF
TRBD1	NA	TRBV29-1	TRBJ1-1	TGCAGCGTTGACCCCACTAACAGGGGTACTGAAGCTTTCTTT	CSVDPTNRGTEAFF
NA	NA	TRBV6-1	TRBJ1-6	TGTGCCAGCAGTGACCCGCTAAGGACTGGGAATTCACCCCTCCACTTT	CASSDPLRTGNSPLHF
NA	few	TRBV5-1	TRBJ2-5	TGCGCCAGCAGCTTGGCCGGGGGAAGGCAAGAGACCCAGTACTTC	CASSLAGGRQETQYF
TRBD2	few	TRBV29-1	TRBJ2-5	TGCAGCGCTGGACTAGTCGGGGAGACCCAGTACTTC	CSAGLVGETQYF
NA	once	TRBV2	TRBJ2-7	TGTGCCAGCAGTGAAGCGCGATCGGTTTCCTACGAGCAGTACTTC	CASSEARSVSYEQYF
TRBD1	NA	TRBV29-1	TRBJ1-2	TGCAGCGTCGCCGGGACAGGGATCTATGGCTACACCTTC	CSVAGTGIYGYTF
NA	few	TRBV7-9	TRBJ1-4	TGTGCCAGCAGCACTACACTACTTTCAACTAATGAAAAACTGTTTTTT	CASSTTLLSTNEKLFF
NA	NA	TRBV5-5	TRBJ2-7	TGTGCCAGCAGCTTGGAAGGGAGGCACGAGCAGTACTTC	CASSLEGRHEQYF
TRBD1	few	TRBV7-2	TRBJ1-5	TGTGCCAGCAGCTCCCAGGGGGCCTTAGGTCAGCCCCAGCATTTT	CASSSQGALGQPQHF
NA	few	TRBV19	TRBJ1-2	TGTGCCAGTAGTAAATCGAGGGGGAACTATGGCTACACCTTC	CASSKSRGNYGYTF
NA	few	TRBV9	TRBJ2-2	TGTGCCAGCAGCCCAGAACCTAACACCGGGGAGCTGTTTTTT	CASSPEPNTGELFF
TRBD2	few	TRBV7-2	TRBJ2-1	TGTGCCAGCAGCTTAGAACTAGCGGGGGCCAGCTCCTACAATGAGCAGTTCTTC	CASSLELAGASSYNEQFF
NA	few	TRBV7-6	TRBJ2-1	TGTGCCAGCAGCTTAGAAGCGGGTTCTAGCTCCTACAATGAGCAGTTCTTC	CASSLEAGSSSYNEQFF
TRBD1	NA	TRBV7-9	TRBJ1-1	TGTGCCAGCAGCTTGGACAGGGGAGAGAACACTGAAGCTTTCTTT	CASSLDRGENTEAFF
NA	NA	TRBV19	TRBJ2-3	TGTGCCAGTAGTATAGGTTTGGGACTTAAAGATACGCAGTATTTT	CASSIGLGLKDTQYF
NA	NA	TRBV5-4	TRBJ2-3	TGTGCCAGCAGCTGGGACCTACAGGGAGCCCCCACAGATACGCAGTATTTT	CASSWDLQGAPTDTQYF
TRBD1	few	TRBV7-9	TRBJ2-5	TGTGCCAGCAGCCCCCGGGGGACAGGGAACCGTGAGACCCAGTACTTC	CASSPRGTGNRETQYF
NA	few	TRBV6-6	TRBJ1-6	TGTGCCAGCAGGCAACAAGGAGGGAATTCACCCCTCCACTTT	CASRQQGGNSPLHF
TRBD1	few	TRBV6-5	TRBJ1-2	TGTGCCAGCAGTAGACAGGGGCCTTACGATGGCTACACCTTC	CASSRQGPYDGYTF
TRBD1	NA	TRBV6-5	TRBJ2-7	TGTGCCAGCAGTCGGACAGGGGGACTCTACGAGCAGTACTTC	CASSRTGGLYEQYF
TRBD2	NA	TRBV4-1	TRBJ2-5	TGCGCCAGCAGCAAAGAGGATGGAGCGGGGAAAGAGACCCAGTACTTC	CASSKEDGAGKETQYF
TRBD2	NA	TRBV5-1	TRBJ2-7	TGCGCCAGCAGCTTGGTGGGGGGGACCGAGCAGTACTTC	CASSLVGGTEQYF
NA	few	TRBV7-2	TRBJ1-6	TGTGCCAGCAGCCGCCCCCAGGATAATTCACCCCTCCACTTT	CASSRPQDNSPLHF
NA	few	TRBV2	TRBJ2-1	TGTGCCAGCAGTGTGACAGAATACAATGAGCAGTTCTTC	CASSVTEYNEQFF
NA	few	TRBV18	TRBJ1-3	TGTGCCAGCTCACCGTCGCGGGGTTCCTCTGGAAACACCATATATTTT	CASSPSRGSSGNTIYF
NA	few	TRBV7-3	TRBJ2-5	TGTGCCAGCTCCGGACACCCCAAAGAGACCCAGTACTTC	CASSGHPKETQYF
TRBD1	NA	TRBV6-6	TRBJ2-3	TGTGCCAGCAGCCCGGACAGGGGGCAGTTGGATACGCAGTATTTT	CASSPDRGQLDTQYF
TRBD2	NA	TRBV7-2	TRBJ2-7	TGTGCCAGCACCCTTCTAGCGGACTCCTACGAGCAGTACTTC	CASTLLADSYEQYF
TRBD1	NA	TRBV7-9	TRBJ1-1	TGTGCCAGCAGCTCGTACAGGGGGCGGGACACTGAAGCTTTCTTT	CASSSYRGRDTEAFF
NA	few	TRBV7-3	TRBJ1-1	TGTGCCAGCAGCTTATCCGTGAACACTGAAGCTTTCTTT	CASSLSVNTEAFF
NA	few	TRBV9	TRBJ1-1	TGTGCCAGCAGCGTAAAAGGGGTGAGCACTGAAGCTTTCTTT	CASSVKGVSTEAFF
NA	NA	TRBV7-2	TRBJ2-1	TGTGCCAGCAGCCCCGGGAGTGGCAATGAGCAGTTCTTC	CASSPGSGNEQFF